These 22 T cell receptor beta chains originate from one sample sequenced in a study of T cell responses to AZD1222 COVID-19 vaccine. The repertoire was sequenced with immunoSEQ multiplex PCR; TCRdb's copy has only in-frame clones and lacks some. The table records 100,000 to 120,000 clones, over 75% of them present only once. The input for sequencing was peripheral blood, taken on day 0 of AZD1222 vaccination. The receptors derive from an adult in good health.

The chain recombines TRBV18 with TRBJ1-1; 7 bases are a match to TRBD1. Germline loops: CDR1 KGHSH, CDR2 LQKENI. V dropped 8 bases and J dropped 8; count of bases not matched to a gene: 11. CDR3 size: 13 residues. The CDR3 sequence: CASQDRALKEAFF. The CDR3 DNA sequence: TGTGCCAGCCAAGACAGGGCTCTAAAGGAAGCTTTCTTT.

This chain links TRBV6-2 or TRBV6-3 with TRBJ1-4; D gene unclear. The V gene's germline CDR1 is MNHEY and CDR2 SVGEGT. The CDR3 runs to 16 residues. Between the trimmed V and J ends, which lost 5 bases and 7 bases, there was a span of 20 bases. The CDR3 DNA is TGTGCCAGCAGTAGACATGTACGCCGTGTTTTTGAAAAACTGTTTTTT. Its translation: CASSRHVRRVFEKLFF.

This CDR3 is CASTLRQGARNSPLHF. The CDR3, as DNA: TGTGCCAGCACCCTTCGACAGGGGGCGCGGAATTCACCCCTCCACTTT. The chain joins TRBV7-9 to TRBJ1-6; 10 positions agree with TRBD1. With 7 bases clipped from V and 7 bases from J, the junction kept 10 bases outside the gene matches. Germline lookup yields CDR1 SEHNR and CDR2 FQNEAQ (reference sequence). This CDR3 is 16 amino acids long.

The CDR3 here is CASSLMPGGTTEAFF. In DNA form, the CDR3 reads TGCGCCAGCAGCTTGATGCCAGGGGGGACCACTGAAGCTTTCTTT. This chain uses TRBV5-1 with TRBJ1-1; 7 nucleotides match TRBD1. This CDR3 comprises 15 residues. The germline V gene has CDR1 SGHRS and CDR2 YFSETQ. The V and J ends lost 1 base and 4 bases, in that order; junction bases with no gene match: 7.

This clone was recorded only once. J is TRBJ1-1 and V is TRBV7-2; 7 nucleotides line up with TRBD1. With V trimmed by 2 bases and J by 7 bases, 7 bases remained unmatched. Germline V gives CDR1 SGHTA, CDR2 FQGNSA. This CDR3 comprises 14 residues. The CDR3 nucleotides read TGTGCCAGCAGCTTATTGAGCCAGGGGGTTGAAGCTTTCTTT. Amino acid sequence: CASSLLSQGVEAFF. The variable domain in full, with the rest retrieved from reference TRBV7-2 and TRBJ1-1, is GAGVSQSPSNKVTEKGKDVELRCDPISGHTALYWYRQSLGQGLEFLIYFQGNSAPDKSGLPSDRFSAERTGGSVSTLTIQRTQQEDSAVYLCASSLLSQGVEAFFGQGTRLTVV.

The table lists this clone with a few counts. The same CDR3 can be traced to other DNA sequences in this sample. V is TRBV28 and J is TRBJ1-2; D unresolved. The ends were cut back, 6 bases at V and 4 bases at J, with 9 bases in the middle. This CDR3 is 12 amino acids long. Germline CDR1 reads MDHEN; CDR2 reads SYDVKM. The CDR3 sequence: CASSGEFYGYTF. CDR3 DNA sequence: TGTGCCAGCAGCGGAGAATTCTATGGCTACACCTTC.

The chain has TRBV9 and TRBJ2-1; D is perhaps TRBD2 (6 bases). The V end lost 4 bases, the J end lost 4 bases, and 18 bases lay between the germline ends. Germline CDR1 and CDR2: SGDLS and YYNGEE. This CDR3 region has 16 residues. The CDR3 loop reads CASSPAAGPLYNEQFF. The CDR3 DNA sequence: TGTGCCAGCAGCCCGGCGGCGGGACCCTTGTACAATGAGCAGTTCTTC.

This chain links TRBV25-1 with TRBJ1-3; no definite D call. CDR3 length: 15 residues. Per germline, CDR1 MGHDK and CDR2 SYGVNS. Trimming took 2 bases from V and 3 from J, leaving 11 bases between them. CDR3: CASSERVPSGNTIYF. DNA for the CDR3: TGTGCCAGCAGTGAAAGGGTCCCTAGTGGAAACACCATATATTTT.

The CDR3: CASIKTKPIRTDQDNEQFF. In DNA, the CDR3 is TGCGCCAGCATAAAGACCAAACCGATCAGGACCGACCAAGACAATGAGCAGTTCTTC. The chain combines TRBV10-1 with TRBJ2-1; D unclear. The V gene's germline CDR1 is WNHNN and CDR2 SYGVQD (reference sequence). V was pared by 7 bases and J by 5 bases, with 30 bases between. The CDR3 totals 19 residues.

The CDR3 reads CASSTPLGVNEQYF. The CDR3 DNA follows: TGTGCCAGTAGTACCCCCCTGGGTGTCAACGAGCAGTACTTC. The chain has TRBV19 and TRBJ2-7; D unresolved. Germline CDR1 is LNHDA and CDR2 is SQIVND (reference sequence). The CDR3 totals 14 residues. V shed 4 bases and J shed 5 bases, with 15 bases lying between them.

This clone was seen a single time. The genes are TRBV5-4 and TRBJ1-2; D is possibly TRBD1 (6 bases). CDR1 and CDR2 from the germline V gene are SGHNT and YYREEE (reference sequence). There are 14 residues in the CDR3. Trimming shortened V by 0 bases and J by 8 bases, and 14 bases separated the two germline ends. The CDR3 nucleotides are TGTGCCAGCAGCTTGGGTGCAGGGGCGCAGGGCTACACCTTC. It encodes CASSLGAGAQGYTF. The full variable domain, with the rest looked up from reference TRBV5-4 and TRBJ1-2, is ETGVTQSPTHLIKTRGQQVTLRCSSQSGHNTVSWYQQALGQGPQFIFQYYREEENGRGNFPPRFSGLQFPNYSSELNVNALELDDSALYLCASSLGAGAQGYTFGSGTRLTVV.

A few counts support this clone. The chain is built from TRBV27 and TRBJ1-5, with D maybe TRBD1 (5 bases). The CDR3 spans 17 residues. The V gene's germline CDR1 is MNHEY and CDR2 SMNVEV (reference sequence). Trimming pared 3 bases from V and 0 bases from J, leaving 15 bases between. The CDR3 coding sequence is TGTGCCAGCAGTTTTTACACAGGTCAATATAGCAATCAGCCCCAGCATTTT. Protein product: CASSFYTGQYSNQPQHF.

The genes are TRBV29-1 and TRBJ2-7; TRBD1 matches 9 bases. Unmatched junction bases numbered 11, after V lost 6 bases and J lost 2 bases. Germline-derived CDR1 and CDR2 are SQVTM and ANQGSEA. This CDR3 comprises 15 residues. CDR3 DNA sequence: TGCAGCGTCCGGGACAGGGAAAGAGGAACCTACGAGCAGTACTTC. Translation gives CSVRDRERGTYEQYF.

CDR3 DNA sequence: TGTGCCACCAGTGATTTCGTGAGGGGAGGGACCGGGGAGCTGTTTTTT. As protein: CATSDFVRGGTGELFF. The chain is built from TRBV24-1 and TRBJ2-2; 7 bases align to TRBD2. The CDR3 has 16 residues. CDR1 and CDR2 (germline): KGHDR, SFDVKD. V lost 1 base and J lost 5; bases outside the gene matches: 6.

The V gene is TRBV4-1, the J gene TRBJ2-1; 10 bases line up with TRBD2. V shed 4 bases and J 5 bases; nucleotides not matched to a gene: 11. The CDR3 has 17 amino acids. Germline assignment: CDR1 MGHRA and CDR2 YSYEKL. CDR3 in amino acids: CASSRAILAGRDNEQFF. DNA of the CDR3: TGCGCCAGCAGCCGCGCTATACTAGCGGGGAGAGACAATGAGCAGTTCTTC.

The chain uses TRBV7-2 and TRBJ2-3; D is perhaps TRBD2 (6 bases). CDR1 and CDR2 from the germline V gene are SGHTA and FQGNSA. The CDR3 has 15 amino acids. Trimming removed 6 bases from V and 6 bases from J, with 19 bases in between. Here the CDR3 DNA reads TGTGCCAGCAGTCTTACGGGACTCCCAACGGATACGCAGTATTTT. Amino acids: CASSLTGLPTDTQYF.

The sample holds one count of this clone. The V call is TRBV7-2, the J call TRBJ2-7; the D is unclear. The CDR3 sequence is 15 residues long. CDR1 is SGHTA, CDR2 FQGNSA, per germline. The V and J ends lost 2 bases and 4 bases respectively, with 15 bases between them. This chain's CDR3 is CASSLSPSFRYEQYF. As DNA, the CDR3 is TGTGCCAGCAGCTTAAGTCCTAGTTTTAGGTACGAGCAGTACTTC.

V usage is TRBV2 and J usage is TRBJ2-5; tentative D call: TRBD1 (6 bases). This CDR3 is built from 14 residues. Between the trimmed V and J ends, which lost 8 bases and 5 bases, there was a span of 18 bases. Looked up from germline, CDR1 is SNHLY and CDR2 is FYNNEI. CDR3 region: CASSVEQGHETQYF. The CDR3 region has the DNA TGTGCCAGCTCGGTGGAACAGGGCCACGAGACCCAGTACTTC.

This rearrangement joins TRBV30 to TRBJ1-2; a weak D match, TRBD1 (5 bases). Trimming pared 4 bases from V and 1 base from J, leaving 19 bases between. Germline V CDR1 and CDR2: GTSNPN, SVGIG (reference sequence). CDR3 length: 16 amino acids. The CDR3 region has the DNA TGTGCCTGGACCGCCCGTGGGGCAGTTTATAACTATGGCTACACCTTC. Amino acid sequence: CAWTARGAVYNYGYTF.

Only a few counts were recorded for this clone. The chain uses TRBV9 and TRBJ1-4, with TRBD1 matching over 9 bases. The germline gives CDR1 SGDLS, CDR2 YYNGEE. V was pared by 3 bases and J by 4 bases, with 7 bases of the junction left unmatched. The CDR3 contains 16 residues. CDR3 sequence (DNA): TGTGCCAGCAGCGGCGGGACAGGGCTCAGTAATGAAAAACTGTTTTTT. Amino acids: CASSGGTGLSNEKLFF.

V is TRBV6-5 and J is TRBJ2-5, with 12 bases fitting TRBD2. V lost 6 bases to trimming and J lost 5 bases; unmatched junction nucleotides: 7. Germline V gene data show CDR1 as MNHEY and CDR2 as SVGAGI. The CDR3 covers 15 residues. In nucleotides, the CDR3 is TGTGCCAGCAGAGGACTAGCGGGGAACGCGGAGACCCAGTACTTC. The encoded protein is CASRGLAGNAETQYF.

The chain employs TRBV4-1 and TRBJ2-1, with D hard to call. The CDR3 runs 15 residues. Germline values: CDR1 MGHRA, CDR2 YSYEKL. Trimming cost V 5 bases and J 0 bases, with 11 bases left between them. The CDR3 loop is CASSYGFSSYNEQFF. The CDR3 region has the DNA TGCGCCAGCAGCTACGGTTTTAGCTCCTACAATGAGCAGTTCTTC.